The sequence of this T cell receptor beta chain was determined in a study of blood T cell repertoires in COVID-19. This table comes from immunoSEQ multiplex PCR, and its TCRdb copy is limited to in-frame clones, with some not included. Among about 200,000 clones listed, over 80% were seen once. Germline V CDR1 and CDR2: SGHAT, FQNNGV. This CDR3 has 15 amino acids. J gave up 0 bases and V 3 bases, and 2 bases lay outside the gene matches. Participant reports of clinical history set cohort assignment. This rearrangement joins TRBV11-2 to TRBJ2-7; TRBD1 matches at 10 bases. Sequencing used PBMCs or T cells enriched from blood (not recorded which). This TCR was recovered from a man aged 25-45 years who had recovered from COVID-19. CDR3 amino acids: CASSLGQGSSYEQYF. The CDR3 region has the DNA TGTGCCAGCAGCTTGGGACAGGGGAGCTCCTACGAGCAGTACTTC.